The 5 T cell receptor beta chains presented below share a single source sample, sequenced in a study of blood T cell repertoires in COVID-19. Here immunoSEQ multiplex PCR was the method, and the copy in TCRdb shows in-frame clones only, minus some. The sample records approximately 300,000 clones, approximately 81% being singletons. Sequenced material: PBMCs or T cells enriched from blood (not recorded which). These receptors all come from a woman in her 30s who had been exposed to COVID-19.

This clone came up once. The CDR3 sequence: CASSSGSVFREEAFF. The CDR3 bases are TGTGCCAGCAGCTCAGGGTCGGTATTCCGAGAGGAGGCTTTCTTT. V usage is TRBV11-2 and J usage is TRBJ1-1, with D tentatively TRBD1 (5 bases). The germline V and J ends were trimmed by 4 bases and 11 bases, with 23 bases remaining between them. CDR3 size: 15 residues. Germline CDR1 is SGHAT and CDR2 is FQNNGV. The whole variable domain, filled in from reference TRBV11-2 and TRBJ1-1, reads EAGVAQSPRYKIIEKRQSVAFWCNPISGHATLYWYQQILGQGPKLLIQFQNNGVVDDSQLPKDRFSAERLKGVDSTLKIQPAKLEDSAVYLCASSSGSVFREEAFFGQGTRLTVV.

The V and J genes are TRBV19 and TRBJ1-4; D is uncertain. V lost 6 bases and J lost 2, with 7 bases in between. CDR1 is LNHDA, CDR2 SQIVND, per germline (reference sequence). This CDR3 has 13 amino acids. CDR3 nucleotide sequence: TGTGCCAGTAGCGGGTTCACTAATGAAAAACTGTTTTTT. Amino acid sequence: CASSGFTNEKLFF.

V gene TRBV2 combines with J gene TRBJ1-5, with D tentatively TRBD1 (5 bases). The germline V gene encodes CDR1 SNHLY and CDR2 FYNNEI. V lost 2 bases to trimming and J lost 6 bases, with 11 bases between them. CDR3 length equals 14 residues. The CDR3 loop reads CASSERAQGQPQHF. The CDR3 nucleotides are TGTGCCAGCAGTGAAAGGGCGCAGGGTCAGCCCCAGCATTTT. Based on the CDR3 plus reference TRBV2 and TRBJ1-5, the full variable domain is EPEVTQTPSHQVTQMGQEVILRCVPISNHLYFYWYRQILGQKVEFLVSFYNNEISEKSEIFDDQFSVERPDGSNFTLKIRSTKLEDSAMYFCASSERAQGQPQHFGDGTRLSIL.

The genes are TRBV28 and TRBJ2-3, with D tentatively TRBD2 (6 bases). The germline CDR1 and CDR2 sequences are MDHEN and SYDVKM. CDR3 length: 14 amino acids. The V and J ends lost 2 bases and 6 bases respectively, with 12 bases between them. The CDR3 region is CASSLAGRGDTQYF. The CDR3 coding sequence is TGTGCCAGCAGTTTAGCGGGGCGGGGTGATACGCAGTATTTT.

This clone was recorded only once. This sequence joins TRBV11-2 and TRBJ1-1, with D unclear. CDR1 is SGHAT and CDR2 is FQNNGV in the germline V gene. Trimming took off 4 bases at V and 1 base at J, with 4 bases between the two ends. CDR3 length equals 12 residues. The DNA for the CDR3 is TGTGCCAGCAGCTACAGGAACACTGAAGCTTTCTTT. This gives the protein CASSYRNTEAFF.